This T cell receptor beta chain came from a study of control samples from healthy donors and cancer patients. Only in-frame clones appear in the TCRdb table, and some are missing; sequencing was by immunoSEQ multiplex PCR. The sample consists of some 70,000 clones, 83% of them appearing once. This TCR came from a man aged 55 to 70 in good health. The sample was blood.

CDR3 in amino acids: CASSPDSSSGNTIYF. DNA of the CDR3: TGTGCCAGCAGCCCTGACAGCTCCTCTGGAAACACCATATATTTT. The chain is built from TRBV5-6 and TRBJ1-3; maybe TRBD1 (5 bases). The CDR3 contains 15 residues. Trimming stripped 4 bases from V and 0 bases from J, with 11 bases between. Looked up from germline, CDR1 is SGHDT and CDR2 is YYEEEE.